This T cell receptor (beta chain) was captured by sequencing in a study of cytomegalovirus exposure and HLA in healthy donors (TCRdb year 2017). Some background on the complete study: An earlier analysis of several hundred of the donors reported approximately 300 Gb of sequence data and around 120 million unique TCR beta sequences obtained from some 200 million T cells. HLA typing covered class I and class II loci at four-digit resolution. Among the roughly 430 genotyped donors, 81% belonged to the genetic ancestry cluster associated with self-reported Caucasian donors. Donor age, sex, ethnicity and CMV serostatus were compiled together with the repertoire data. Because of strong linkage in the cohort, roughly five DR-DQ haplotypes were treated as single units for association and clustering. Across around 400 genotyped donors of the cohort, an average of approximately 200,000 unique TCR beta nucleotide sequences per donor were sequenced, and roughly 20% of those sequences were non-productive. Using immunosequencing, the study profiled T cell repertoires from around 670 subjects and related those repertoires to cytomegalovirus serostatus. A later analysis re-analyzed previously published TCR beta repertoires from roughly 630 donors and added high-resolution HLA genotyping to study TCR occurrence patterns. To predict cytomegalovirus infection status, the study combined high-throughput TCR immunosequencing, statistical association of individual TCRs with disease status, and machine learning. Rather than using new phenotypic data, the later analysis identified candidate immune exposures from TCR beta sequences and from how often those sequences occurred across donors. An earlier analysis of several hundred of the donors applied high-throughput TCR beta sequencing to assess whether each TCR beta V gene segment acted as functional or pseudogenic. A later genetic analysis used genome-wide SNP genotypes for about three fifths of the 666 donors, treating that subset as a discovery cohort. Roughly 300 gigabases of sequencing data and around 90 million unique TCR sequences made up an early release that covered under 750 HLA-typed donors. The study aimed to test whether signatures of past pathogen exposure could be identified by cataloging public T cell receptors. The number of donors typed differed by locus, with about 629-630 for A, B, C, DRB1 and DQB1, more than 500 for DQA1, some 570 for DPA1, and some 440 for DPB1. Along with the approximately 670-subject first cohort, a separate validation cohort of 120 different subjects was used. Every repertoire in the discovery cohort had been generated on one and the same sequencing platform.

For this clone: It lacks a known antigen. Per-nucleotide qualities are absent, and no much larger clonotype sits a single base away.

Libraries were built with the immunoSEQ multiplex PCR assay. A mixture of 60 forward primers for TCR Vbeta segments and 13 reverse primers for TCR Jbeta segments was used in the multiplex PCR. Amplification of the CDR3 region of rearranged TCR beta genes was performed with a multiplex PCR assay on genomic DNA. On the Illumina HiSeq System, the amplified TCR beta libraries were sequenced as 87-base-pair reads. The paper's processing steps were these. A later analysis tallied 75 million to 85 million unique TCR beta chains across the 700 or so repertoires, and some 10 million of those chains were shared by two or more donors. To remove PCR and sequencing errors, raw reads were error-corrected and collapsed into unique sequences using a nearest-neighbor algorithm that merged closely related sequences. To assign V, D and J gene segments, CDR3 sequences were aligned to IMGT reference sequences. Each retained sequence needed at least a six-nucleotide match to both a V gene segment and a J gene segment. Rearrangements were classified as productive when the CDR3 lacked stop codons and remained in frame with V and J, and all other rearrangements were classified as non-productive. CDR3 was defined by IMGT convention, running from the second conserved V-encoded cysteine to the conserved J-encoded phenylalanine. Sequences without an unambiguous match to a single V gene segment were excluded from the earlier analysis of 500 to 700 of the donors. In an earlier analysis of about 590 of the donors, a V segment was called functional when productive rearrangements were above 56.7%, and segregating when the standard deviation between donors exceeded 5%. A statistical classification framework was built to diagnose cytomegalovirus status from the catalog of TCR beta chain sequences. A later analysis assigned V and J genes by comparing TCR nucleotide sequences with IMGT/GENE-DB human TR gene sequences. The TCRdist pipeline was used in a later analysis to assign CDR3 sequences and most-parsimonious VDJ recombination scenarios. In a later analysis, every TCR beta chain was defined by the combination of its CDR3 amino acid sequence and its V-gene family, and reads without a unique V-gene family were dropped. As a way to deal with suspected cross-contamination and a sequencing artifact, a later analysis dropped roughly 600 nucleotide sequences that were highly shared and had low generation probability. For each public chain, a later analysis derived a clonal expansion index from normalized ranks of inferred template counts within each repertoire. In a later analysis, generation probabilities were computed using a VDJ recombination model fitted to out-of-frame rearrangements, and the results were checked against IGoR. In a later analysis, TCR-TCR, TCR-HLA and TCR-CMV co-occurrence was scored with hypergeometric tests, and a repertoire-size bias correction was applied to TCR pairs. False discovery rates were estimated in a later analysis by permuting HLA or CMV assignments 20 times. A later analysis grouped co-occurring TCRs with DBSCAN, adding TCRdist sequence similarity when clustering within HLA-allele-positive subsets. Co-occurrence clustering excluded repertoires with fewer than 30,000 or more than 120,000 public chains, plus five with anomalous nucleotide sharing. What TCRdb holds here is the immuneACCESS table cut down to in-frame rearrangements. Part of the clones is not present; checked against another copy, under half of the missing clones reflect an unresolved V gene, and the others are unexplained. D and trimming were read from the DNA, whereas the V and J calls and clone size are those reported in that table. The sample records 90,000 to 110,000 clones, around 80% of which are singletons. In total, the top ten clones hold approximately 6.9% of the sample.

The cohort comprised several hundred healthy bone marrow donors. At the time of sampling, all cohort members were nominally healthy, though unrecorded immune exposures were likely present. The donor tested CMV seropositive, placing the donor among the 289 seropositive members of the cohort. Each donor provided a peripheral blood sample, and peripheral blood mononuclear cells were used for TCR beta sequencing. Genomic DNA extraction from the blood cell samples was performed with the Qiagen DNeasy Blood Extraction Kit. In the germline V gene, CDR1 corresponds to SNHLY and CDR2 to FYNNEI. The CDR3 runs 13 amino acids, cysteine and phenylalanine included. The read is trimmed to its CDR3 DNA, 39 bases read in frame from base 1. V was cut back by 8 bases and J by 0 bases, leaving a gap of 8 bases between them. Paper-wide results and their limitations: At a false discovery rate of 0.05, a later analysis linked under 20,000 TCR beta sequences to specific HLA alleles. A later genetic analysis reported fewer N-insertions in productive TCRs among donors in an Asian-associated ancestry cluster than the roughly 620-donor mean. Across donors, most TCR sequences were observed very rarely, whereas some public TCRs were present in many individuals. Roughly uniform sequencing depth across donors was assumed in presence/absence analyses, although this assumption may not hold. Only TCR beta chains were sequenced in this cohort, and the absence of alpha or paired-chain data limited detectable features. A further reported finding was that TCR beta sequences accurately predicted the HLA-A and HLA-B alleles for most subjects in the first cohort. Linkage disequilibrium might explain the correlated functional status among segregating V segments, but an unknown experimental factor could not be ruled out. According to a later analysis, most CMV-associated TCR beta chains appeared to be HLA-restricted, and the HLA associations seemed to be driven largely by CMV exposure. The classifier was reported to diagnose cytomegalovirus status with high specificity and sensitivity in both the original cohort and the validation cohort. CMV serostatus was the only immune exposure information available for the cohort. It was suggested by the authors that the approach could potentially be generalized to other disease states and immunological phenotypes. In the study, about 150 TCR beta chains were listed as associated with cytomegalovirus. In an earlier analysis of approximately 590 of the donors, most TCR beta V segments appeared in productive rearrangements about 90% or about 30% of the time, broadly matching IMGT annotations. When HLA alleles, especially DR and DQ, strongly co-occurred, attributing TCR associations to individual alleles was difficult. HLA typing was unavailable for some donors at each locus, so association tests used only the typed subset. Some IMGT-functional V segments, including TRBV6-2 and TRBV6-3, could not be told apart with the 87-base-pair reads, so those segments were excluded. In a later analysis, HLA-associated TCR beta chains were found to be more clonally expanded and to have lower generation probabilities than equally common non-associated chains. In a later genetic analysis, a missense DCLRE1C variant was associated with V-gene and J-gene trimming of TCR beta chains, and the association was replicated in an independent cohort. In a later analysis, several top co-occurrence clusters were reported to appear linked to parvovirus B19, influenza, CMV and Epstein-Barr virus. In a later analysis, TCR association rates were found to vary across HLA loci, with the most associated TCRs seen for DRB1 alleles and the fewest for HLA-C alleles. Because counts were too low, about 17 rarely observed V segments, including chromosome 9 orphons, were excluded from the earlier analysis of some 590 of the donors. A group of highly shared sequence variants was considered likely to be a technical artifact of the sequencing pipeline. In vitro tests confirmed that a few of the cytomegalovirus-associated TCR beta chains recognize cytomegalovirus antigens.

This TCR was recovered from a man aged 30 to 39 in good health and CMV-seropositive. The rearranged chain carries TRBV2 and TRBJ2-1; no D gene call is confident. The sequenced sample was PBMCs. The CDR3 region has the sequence CASCRSSYNEQFF. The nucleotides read TGTGCCAGCTGTAGGAGCTCCTACAATGAGCAGTTCTTC.